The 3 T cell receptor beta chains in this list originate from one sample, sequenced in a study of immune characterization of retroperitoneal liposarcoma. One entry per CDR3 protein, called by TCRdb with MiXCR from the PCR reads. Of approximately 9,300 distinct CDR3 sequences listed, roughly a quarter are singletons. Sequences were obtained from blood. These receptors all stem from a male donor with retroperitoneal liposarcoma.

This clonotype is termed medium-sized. CDR3 region: CASSFSGAQHF. CDR3 nucleotides: TGTGCCAGCAGTTTTTCGGGAGCCCAGCATTTT. V is TRBV12-3 or TRBV12-4 and J is TRBJ1-5; D ambiguous. This CDR3 has 11 amino acids. Trimming cost V 3 bases and J 11 bases, with 8 bases left between them.

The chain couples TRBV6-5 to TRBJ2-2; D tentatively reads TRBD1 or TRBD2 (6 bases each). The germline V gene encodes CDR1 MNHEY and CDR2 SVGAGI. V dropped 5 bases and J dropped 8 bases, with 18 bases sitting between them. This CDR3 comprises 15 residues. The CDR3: CASSTRAGAGGELFF. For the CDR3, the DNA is TGTGCCAGCAGTACCCGGGCAGGGGCGGGGGGGGAGCTGTTTTTT.

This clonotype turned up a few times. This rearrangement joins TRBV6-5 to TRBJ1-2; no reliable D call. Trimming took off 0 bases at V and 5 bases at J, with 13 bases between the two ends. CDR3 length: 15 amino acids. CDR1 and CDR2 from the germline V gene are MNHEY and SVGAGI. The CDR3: CASSYSPETSYGYTF. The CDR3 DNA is TGTGCCAGCAGTTACTCCCCCGAGACTTCGTATGGCTACACCTTC.